This T cell receptor (beta chain) emerged from a study of CXCR3-negative and CXCR3-positive naive CD8 T cells. Study-level results: The TRB CDR3s that CXCR3-positive naive cells carried were more hydrophobic than those of CXCR3-negative naive cells. Surface CD5 looked about the same in the naive subsets, so the authors worked out TCR strength from TRB CDR3 properties.

5' RACE with UMI labels generated the TRB cDNA libraries. After re-calling the 5' RACE reads, TCRdb lists one entry per CDR3 protein, DNA absent. Its table records around 110,000 distinct CDR3 sequences. In regard to this clonotype: As yet, its antigen is unknown.

Sequenced material: naive CXCR3+ CD8+ T cells from blood. The subset is: CD45RO-CCR7+CD27+CD95- naive CD8+ T cells expressing CXCR3 (TNR3+). This clonotype was obtained from a human donor in good health. Some clones in this sample may be carry-over from other donors' samples.

The CDR3 region is CASSLGLAGPSYEQYF. V is TRBV7-8 and J is TRBJ2-7; the D call of TRBD2 rests on TCRdb alone, since no DNA is present to check it. The CDR3 extends over 16 amino acids. Germline V CDR1 and CDR2: SGHVS, FQNEAQ.